This T cell receptor (beta chain) was documented in a study of beta chain features in type 1 diabetes. General study results and limits: All four CD4+ subsets from Type 1 diabetes patients carried moderately but significantly shorter TCRB CDR3s.

This CDR3 is built from 13 residues. V was pared by 5 bases and J by 7 bases, with 5 bases of the junction left unmatched. Germline values: CDR1 LNHDA, CDR2 SQIVND (reference sequence). This clone was counted between two and nine times. The antigen remains undetermined. Expressed TCRB transcripts were sequenced because the entire RNA isolate underwent reverse transcription. Measured with immunoSEQ multiplex PCR; TCRdb has only the in-frame clones, and not every one. The sample contains 640,000 or so clones, about 14% of which appear only once. The rearrangement links TRBV19 to TRBJ1-1; 9 bases match TRBD1. The clonotype originates from a man younger than 35 with type 1 diabetes. Sequenced: naive CD4+ T cells from blood. CDR3 protein: CASSLDRGGEAFF. The CDR3 DNA reads as TGTGCCAGTAGTCTGGACAGGGGTGGTGAAGCTTTCTTT.